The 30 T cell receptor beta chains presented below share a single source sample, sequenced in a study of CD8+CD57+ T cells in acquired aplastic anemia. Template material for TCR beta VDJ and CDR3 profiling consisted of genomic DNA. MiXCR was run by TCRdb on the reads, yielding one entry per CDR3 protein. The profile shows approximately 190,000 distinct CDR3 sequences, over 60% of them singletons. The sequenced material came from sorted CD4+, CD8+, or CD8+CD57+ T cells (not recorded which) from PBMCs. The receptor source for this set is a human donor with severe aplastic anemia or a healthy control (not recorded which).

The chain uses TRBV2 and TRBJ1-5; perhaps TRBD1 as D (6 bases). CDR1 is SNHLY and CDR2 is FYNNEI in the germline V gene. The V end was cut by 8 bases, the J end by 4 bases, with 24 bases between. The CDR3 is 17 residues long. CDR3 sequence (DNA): TGTGCCAGCTCCTTCCTCAGAGGGGGGAAGGGTAATCAGCCCCAGCATTTT. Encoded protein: CASSFLRGGKGNQPQHF.

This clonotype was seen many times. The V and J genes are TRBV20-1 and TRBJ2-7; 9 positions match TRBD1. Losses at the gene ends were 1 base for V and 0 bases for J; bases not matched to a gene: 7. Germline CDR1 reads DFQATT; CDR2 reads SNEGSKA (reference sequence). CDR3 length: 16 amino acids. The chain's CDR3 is CSARVLGQGNSYEQYF. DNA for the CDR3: TGCAGTGCTAGAGTCTTAGGACAGGGGAACTCCTACGAGCAGTACTTC.

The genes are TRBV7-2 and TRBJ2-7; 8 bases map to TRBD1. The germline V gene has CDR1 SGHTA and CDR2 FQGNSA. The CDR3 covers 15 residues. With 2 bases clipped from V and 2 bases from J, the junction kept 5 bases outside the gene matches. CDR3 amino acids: CASSLPSGGTYEQYF. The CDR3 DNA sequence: TGTGCCAGCAGCTTACCGTCAGGGGGCACCTACGAGCAGTACTTC.

CDR3 loop: CSARDSGSGETQYF. DNA for the CDR3: TGCAGTGCTAGAGATAGCGGGAGCGGGGAGACCCAGTACTTC. The chain couples TRBV20-1 to TRBJ2-5; TRBD2 agrees at 9 bases. The J segment lost 5 bases and the V segment lost 0 bases, leaving 4 bases of the junction unmatched. This CDR3 is built from 14 residues. Germline V CDR1 and CDR2: DFQATT, SNEGSKA (reference sequence).

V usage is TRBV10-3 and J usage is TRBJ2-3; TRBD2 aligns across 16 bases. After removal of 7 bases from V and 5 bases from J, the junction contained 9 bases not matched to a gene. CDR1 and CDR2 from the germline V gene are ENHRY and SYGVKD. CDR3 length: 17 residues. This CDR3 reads CAIMGRGTSGGGDTQYF. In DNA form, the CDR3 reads TGTGCCATCATGGGTCGCGGGACTAGCGGGGGGGGAGATACGCAGTATTTT.

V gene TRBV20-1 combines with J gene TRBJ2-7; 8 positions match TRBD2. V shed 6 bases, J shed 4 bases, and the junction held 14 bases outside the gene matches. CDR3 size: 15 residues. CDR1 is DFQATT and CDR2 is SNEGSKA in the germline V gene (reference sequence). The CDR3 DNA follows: TGCAGTGCCGGCCGAGGCACTAGCGGAAGGTACGAGCAGTACTTC. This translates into CSAGRGTSGRYEQYF.

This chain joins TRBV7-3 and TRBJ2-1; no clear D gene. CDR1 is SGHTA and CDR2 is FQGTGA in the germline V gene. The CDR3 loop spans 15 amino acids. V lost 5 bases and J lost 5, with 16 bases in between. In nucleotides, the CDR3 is TGTGCCAGCAGCCACCCCGGGTCAGCAAACAATGAGCAGTTCTTC. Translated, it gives CASSHPGSANNEQFF.

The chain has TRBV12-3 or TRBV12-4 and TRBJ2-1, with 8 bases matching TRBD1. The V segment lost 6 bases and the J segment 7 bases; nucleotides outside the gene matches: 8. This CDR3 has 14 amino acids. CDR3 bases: TGTGCCAGCAGCCCCGGACAGGGATTGAATGAGCAGTTCTTC. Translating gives CASSPGQGLNEQFF.

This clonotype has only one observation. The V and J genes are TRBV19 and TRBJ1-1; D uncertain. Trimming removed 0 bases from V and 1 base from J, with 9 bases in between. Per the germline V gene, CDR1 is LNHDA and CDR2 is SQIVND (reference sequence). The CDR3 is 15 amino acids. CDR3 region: CASSIDAEWNTEAFF. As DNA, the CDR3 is TGTGCCAGTAGTATAGATGCGGAATGGAACACTGAAGCTTTCTTT.

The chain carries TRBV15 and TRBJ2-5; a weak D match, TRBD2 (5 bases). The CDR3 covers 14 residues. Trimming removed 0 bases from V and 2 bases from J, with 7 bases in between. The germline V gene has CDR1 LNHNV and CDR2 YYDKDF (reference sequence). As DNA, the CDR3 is TGTGCCACCAGCAGAGATACGGGACAAGAGACCCAGTACTTC. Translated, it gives CATSRDTGQETQYF.

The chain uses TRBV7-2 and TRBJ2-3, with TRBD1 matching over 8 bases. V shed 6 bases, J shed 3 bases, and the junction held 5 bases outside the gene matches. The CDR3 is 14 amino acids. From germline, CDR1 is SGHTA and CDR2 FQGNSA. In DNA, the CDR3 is TGTGCCAGCAGACCCTGGACAGGGACAGATACGCAGTATTTT. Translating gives CASRPWTGTDTQYF.

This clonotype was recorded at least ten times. CDR3 residues: CSARGDRGDYGYTF. For the CDR3, the DNA is TGCAGTGCTAGGGGGGACAGGGGTGACTATGGCTACACCTTC. The chain employs TRBV20-1 and TRBJ1-2, with TRBD1 matching over 10 bases. The CDR3 spans 14 residues. With 3 bases clipped from V and 3 bases from J, the junction kept 4 bases outside the gene matches. Per germline, CDR1 DFQATT and CDR2 SNEGSKA (reference sequence).

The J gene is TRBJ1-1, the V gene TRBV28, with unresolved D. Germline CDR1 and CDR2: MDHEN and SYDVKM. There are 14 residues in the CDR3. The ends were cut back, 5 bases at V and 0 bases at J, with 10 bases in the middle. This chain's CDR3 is CASSLSRLNTEAFF. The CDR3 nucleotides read TGTGCCAGCAGTCTATCTCGTTTGAACACTGAAGCTTTCTTT. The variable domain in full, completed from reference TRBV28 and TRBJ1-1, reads DVKVTQSSRYLVKRTGEKVFLECVQDMDHENMFWYRQDPGLGLRLIYFSYDVKMKEKGDIPEGYSVSREKKERFSLILESASTNQTSMYLCASSLSRLNTEAFFGQGTRLTVV.

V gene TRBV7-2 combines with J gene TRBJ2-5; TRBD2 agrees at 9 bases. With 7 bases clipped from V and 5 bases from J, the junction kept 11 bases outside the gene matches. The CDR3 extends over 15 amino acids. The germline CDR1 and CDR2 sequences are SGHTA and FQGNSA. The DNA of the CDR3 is TGTGCCAGCACCGTTAGCGGGAGTAGGCGGGAGACCCAGTACTTC. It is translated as CASTVSGSRRETQYF.

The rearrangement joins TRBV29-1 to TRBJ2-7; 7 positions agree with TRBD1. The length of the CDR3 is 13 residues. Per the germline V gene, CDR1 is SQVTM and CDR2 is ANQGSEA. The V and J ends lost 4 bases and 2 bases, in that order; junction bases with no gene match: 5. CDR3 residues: CSVVSGTAYEQYF. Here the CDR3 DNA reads TGCAGCGTTGTCTCCGGGACAGCCTACGAGCAGTACTTC.

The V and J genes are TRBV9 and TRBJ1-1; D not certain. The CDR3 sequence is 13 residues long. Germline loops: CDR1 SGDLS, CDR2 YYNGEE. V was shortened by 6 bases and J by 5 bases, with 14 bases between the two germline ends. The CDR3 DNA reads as TGTGCCAGCAACCCTCTGGGGTTAACTGAAGCTTTCTTT. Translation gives CASNPLGLTEAFF.

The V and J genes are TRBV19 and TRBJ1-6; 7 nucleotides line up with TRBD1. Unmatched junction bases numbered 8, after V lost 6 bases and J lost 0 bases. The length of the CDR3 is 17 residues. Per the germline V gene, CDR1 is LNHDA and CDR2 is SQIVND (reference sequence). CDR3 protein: CASSLGQWLSYNSPLHF. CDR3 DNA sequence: TGTGCCAGTAGCCTGGGACAGTGGCTCTCCTATAATTCACCCCTCCACTTT.

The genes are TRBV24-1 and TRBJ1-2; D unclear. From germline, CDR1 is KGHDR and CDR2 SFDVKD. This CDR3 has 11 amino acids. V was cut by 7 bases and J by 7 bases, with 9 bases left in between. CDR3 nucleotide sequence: TGTGCCACCAGCCAAGGCTCTGGCTACACCTTC. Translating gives CATSQGSGYTF.

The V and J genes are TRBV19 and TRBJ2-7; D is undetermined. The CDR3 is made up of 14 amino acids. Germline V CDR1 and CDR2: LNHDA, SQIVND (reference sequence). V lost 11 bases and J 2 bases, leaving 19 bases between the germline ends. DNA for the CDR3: TGTGCCGCCCAAAGTACAGCTGGACCCTACGAGCAGTACTTC. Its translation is CAAQSTAGPYEQYF.

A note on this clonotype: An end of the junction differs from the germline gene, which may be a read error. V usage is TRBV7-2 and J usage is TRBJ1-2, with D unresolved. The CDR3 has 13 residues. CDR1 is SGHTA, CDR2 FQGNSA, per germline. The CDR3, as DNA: TGTGCCGGCAGCTTAGGTGGAAACTATGGCTACACCTTC. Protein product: CAGSLGGNYGYTF. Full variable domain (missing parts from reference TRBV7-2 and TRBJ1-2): GAGVSQSPSNKVTEKGKDVELRCDPISGHTALYWYRQSLGQGLEFLIYFQGNSAPDKSGLPSDRFSAERTGGSVSTLTIQRTQQEDSAVYLCAGSLGGNYGYTFGSGTRLTVV.

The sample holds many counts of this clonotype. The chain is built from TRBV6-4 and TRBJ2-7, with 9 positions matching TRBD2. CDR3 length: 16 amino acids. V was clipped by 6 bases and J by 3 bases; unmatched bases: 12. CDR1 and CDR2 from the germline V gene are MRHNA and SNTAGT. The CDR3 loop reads CASRGGPSGAYYEQYF. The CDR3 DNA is TGTGCCAGCAGGGGGGGCCCTAGCGGGGCGTACTACGAGCAGTACTTC.

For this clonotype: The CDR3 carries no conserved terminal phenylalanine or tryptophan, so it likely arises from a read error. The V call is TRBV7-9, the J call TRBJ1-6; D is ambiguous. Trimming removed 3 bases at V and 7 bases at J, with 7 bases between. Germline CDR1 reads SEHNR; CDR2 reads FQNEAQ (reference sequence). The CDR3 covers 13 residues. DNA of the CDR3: TGTGCCAGCAGCTTGGAACAGAATTCACCCCTCCACTGT. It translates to CASSLEQNSPLHC.

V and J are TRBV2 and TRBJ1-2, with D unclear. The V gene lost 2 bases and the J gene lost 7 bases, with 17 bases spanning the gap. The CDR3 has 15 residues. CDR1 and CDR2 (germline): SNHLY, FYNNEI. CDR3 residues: CASSEKPLDIGGYTF. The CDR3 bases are TGTGCCAGCAGTGAAAAGCCCCTGGATATTGGTGGCTACACCTTC.

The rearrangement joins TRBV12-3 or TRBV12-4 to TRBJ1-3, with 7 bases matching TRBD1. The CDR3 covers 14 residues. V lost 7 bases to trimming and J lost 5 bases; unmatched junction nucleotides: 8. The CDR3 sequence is CASTNWDSRNTIYF. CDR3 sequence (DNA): TGTGCCAGCACTAACTGGGACAGCCGAAACACCATATATTTT.

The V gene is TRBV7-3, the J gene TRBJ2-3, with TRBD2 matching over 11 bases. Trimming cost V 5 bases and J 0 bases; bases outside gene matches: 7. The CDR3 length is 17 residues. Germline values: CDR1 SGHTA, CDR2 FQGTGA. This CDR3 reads CASSDRLAGTSTDTQYF. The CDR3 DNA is TGTGCCAGCAGCGACAGACTAGCGGGGACTAGCACAGATACGCAGTATTTT.

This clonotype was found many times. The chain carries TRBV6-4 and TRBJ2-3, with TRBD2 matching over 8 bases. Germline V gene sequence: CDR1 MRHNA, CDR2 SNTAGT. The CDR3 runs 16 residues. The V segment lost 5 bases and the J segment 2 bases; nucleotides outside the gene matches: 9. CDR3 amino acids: CASSLGGGTPTDTQYF. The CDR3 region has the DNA TGTGCCAGCAGTTTGGGCGGGGGGACGCCCACAGATACGCAGTATTTT.

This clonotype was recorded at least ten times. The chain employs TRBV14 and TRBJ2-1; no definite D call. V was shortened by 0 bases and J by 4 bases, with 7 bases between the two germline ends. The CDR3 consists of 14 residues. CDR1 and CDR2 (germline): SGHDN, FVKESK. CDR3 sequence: CASSQDLTYNEQFF. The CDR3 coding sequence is TGTGCCAGCAGCCAAGATTTGACTTACAATGAGCAGTTCTTC.

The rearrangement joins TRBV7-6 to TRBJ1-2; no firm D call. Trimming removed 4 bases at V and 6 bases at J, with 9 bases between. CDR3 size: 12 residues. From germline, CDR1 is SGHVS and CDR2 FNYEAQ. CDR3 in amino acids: CASSSYGHGYTF. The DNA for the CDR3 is TGTGCCAGCAGCTCATATGGGCATGGCTACACCTTC.

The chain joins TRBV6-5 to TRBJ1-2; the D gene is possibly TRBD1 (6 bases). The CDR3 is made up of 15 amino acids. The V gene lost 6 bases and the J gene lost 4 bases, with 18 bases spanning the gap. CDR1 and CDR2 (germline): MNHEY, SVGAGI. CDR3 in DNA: TGTGCCAGCAGCCCAACCGGGGGACAATTCTATGGCTACACCTTC. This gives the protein CASSPTGGQFYGYTF.

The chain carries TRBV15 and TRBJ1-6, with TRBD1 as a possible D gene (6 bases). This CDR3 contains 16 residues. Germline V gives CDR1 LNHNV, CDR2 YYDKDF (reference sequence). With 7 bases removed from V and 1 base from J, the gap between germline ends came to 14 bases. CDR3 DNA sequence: TGTGCCACCACTGCACTGACAGGATCCTATAATTCACCCCTCCACTTT. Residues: CATTALTGSYNSPLHF.